The 30 T cell receptor beta chains below were found in one sample sequenced in a study of cytomegalovirus exposure and HLA in healthy donors. The PCR employed 60 Vbeta primers together with 13 Jbeta primers. Assay used: immunoSEQ multiplex PCR; TCRdb lists only in-frame clones, some missing. Here the sample spans over 95,000 clones, about 78% being singletons. The sequenced material came from PBMCs. All receptors come from a woman aged 40 to 50 in good health and CMV-seropositive.

Worth noting for this clone: This specimen includes other DNA sequences encoding the same CDR3. The chain couples TRBV6-5 to TRBJ1-5, with D uncertain. CDR1 MNHEY and CDR2 SVGAGI come from the germline V gene. V was trimmed by 3 bases and J by 5 bases, leaving 8 bases between them. The length of the CDR3 is 13 residues. CDR3: CASSYSGDQPQHF. CDR3 sequence (DNA): TGTGCCAGCAGTTATTCCGGAGATCAGCCCCAGCATTTT.

V usage is TRBV27 and J usage is TRBJ1-1, with a tentative D call TRBD1 (6 bases). Germline loops: CDR1 MNHEY, CDR2 SMNVEV (reference sequence). Trimming left V 3 bases short and J 0 bases short, with 11 bases between. CDR3 length: 15 amino acids. The CDR3 DNA reads TGTGCCAGCAGTTTCACAGGGATCATGAACACTGAAGCTTTCTTT. Protein: CASSFTGIMNTEAFF.

This clone was detected only a few times. The chain links TRBV2 to TRBJ2-7; 7 bases fit TRBD1. The junction had 10 bases not matched to a gene; V was cut back by 4 bases and J by 13 bases. The CDR3 runs to 12 residues. Germline CDR1 SNHLY, CDR2 FYNNEI. The CDR3: CASSAWTGPEYF. For the CDR3, the DNA is TGTGCCAGCAGTGCCTGGACAGGTCCTGAATACTTC.

The chain joins TRBV9 to TRBJ1-1; D remains unclear. CDR3 length: 15 amino acids. Germline V gene lookup returns CDR1 SGDLS and CDR2 YYNGEE. V was pared by 4 bases and J by 2 bases, with 15 bases between. CDR3 in DNA: TGTGCCAGCAGCCTCACCGGAACAGAAAACACTGAAGCTTTCTTT. This sequence encodes CASSLTGTENTEAFF.

This chain joins TRBV4-2 and TRBJ2-3; 11 bases fit TRBD2. This CDR3 region has 17 residues. Trimming removed 5 bases from V and 1 base from J; junction bases left unmatched: 8. Germline V lookup: CDR1 LGHNA, CDR2 YNFKEQ. The CDR3 nucleotides read TGTGCCAGCAGCTCCACTAGCGGGGGACGAGGCACAGATACGCAGTATTTT. As protein: CASSSTSGGRGTDTQYF.

This sequence joins TRBV18 and TRBJ2-7, with a weak D call TRBD1 (6 bases). The V gene lost 5 bases and the J gene lost 3 bases, with 14 bases spanning the gap. The CDR3 length is 14 residues. Germline CDR1 and CDR2: KGHSH and LQKENI. CDR3 sequence (DNA): TGTGCCAGCTCAGAACAGGGATTTAGCTACGAGCAGTACTTC. Translating gives CASSEQGFSYEQYF.

This clone is a singleton in its sample. The V and J genes are TRBV7-9 and TRBJ1-5; D call uncertain. From germline, CDR1 is SEHNR and CDR2 FQNEAQ (reference sequence). With 2 bases removed from V and 2 bases from J, the gap between germline ends came to 7 bases. The CDR3 is 14 amino acids. The CDR3 DNA sequence: TGTGCCAGCAGCTTAAATCAGGGCAATCAGCCCCAGCATTTT. Protein: CASSLNQGNQPQHF.

This chain uses TRBV6-6 with TRBJ2-1; TRBD1 matches at 8 bases. The V gene end was trimmed by 4 bases and the J gene end by 10 bases; junction bases not matched to a gene: 0. This CDR3 has 11 residues. Germline assignment: CDR1 MNHNY and CDR2 SVGAGI (reference sequence). CDR3: CASSWTGEQFF. Written as DNA, the CDR3 is TGTGCCAGCAGTTGGACAGGGGAGCAGTTCTTC.

The chain combines TRBV7-6 with TRBJ1-1; D is unresolved. Germline V gene data show CDR1 as SGHVS and CDR2 as FNYEAQ. This CDR3 is built from 13 residues. The V end was cut by 6 bases, the J end by 5 bases, with 13 bases between. CDR3 nucleotides: TGTGCCAGCAGTCTATCCGGGAGGACTGAAGCTTTCTTT. Amino acids: CASSLSGRTEAFF.

The chain has TRBV10-3 and TRBJ1-4; no clear D gene. V was clipped by 3 bases and J by 6 bases, with 17 bases between them. The CDR3 consists of 16 residues. The germline V gene has CDR1 ENHRY and CDR2 SYGVKD. Written as DNA, the CDR3 is TGTGCCATCAGTGATCCCGGGAGCCCTCTGGATGAAAAACTGTTTTTT. Its translation: CAISDPGSPLDEKLFF.

The V and J genes are TRBV7-9 and TRBJ2-2; perhaps TRBD1 as D (5 bases). The CDR3 spans 15 residues. Germline V gives CDR1 SEHNR, CDR2 FQNEAQ (reference sequence). Between the trimmed V and J ends, which lost 3 bases and 4 bases, there was a span of 12 bases. CDR3 sequence: CASSFPRVGTGELFF. Written as DNA, the CDR3 is TGTGCCAGCAGCTTTCCCAGGGTGGGCACCGGGGAGCTGTTTTTT.

This chain joins TRBV11-2 and TRBJ2-7; D possibly corresponds to TRBD1 (6 bases). The CDR3 contains 13 residues. V lost 4 bases to trimming and J lost 2 bases, with 9 bases between them. CDR1 and CDR2 from the germline V gene are SGHAT and FQNNGV. The DNA for the CDR3 is TGTGCCAGCAGCTCTGGACAGACCTACGAGCAGTACTTC. Residues: CASSSGQTYEQYF. Together with reference TRBV11-2 and TRBJ2-7, the CDR3 gives the full variable domain: EAGVAQSPRYKIIEKRQSVAFWCNPISGHATLYWYQQILGQGPKLLIQFQNNGVVDDSQLPKDRFSAERLKGVDSTLKIQPAKLEDSAVYLCASSSGQTYEQYFGPGTRLTVT.

V gene TRBV19 combines with J gene TRBJ1-4; the D gene is possibly TRBD1 (5 bases). Germline V gene lookup returns CDR1 LNHDA and CDR2 SQIVND (reference sequence). Between the trimmed V and J ends, which lost 3 bases and 7 bases, there was a span of 15 bases. This CDR3 spans 15 amino acids. Here the CDR3 reads CASSISDSRIEKLFF. In DNA, the CDR3 is TGTGCCAGTAGTATCAGTGACAGTAGGATTGAAAAACTGTTTTTT. The full variable domain, with the rest looked up from reference TRBV19 and TRBJ1-4, is DGGITQSPKYLFRKEGQNVTLSCEQNLNHDAMYWYRQDPGQGLRLIYYSQIVNDFQKGDIAEGYSVSREKKESFPLTVTSAQKNPTAFYLCASSISDSRIEKLFFGSGTQLSVL.

This clone was picked up a small number of times. The chain joins TRBV13 to TRBJ2-5; 9 positions match TRBD2. CDR3 length: 16 amino acids. Germline V lookup: CDR1 PRHDT, CDR2 FYEKMQ (reference sequence). V lost 3 bases to trimming and J lost 4 bases; unmatched junction nucleotides: 9. CDR3 loop: CASSFRSSGGLETQYF. The CDR3 DNA follows: TGTGCCAGCAGCTTTAGGTCAAGCGGGGGGTTAGAGACCCAGTACTTC.

V gene TRBV9 combines with J gene TRBJ1-3, with 9 bases aligning to TRBD1. Germline V gene lookup returns CDR1 SGDLS and CDR2 YYNGEE. CDR3 length equals 17 residues. The V segment lost 0 bases and the J segment 0 bases; nucleotides outside the gene matches: 4. Here the CDR3 reads CASSVGGQGYSGNTIYF. The DNA for the CDR3 is TGTGCCAGCAGCGTAGGGGGACAGGGATACTCTGGAAACACCATATATTTT.

This clone came up a few times. The chain recombines TRBV4-2 with TRBJ2-7; 7 nucleotides align to TRBD1. CDR3 length equals 15 residues. Germline values: CDR1 LGHNA, CDR2 YNFKEQ. Losses at the gene ends were 3 bases for V and 5 bases for J; bases not matched to a gene: 10. CDR3: CASSQYRGTTDEQYF. CDR3 nucleotides: TGTGCCAGCAGCCAGTACAGGGGAACTACTGACGAGCAGTACTTC.

This rearrangement joins TRBV11-2 to TRBJ2-7, with 11 bases fitting TRBD2. The CDR3 is 15 residues long. After removal of 2 bases from V and 4 bases from J, the junction contained 4 bases not matched to a gene. Looked up from germline, CDR1 is SGHAT and CDR2 is FQNNGV. CDR3 region: CASSLSGLADYEQYF. Written as DNA, the CDR3 is TGTGCCAGCAGCTTATCGGGACTAGCGGATTACGAGCAGTACTTC.

V and J are TRBV6-5 and TRBJ2-7, with a tentative D call TRBD1 (5 bases). From germline, CDR1 is MNHEY and CDR2 SVGAGI. The V end was cut by 5 bases, the J end by 0 bases, with 14 bases between. The CDR3 runs 15 residues. Here the CDR3 reads CASSRHIQGSYEQYF. CDR3 coding DNA: TGTGCCAGCAGTCGCCACATCCAGGGCTCCTACGAGCAGTACTTC.

This clone was picked up one time. The V gene is TRBV6-1, the J gene TRBJ1-4, with TRBD1 identical over 7 bases. The germline V gene encodes CDR1 MNHNS and CDR2 SASEGT. The CDR3 loop spans 15 amino acids. The J segment lost 7 bases and the V segment lost 2 bases, leaving 7 bases of the junction unmatched. The CDR3 region has the DNA TGTGCCAGCAGTGAACTTGTAGGGGGCAGTGAAAAACTGTTTTTT. Its translation: CASSELVGGSEKLFF.

This clone turned up a few times. This chain links TRBV7-8 with TRBJ1-6, with 7 bases that match TRBD1. The V gene end was trimmed by 5 bases and the J gene end by 6 bases; junction bases not matched to a gene: 7. CDR1 and CDR2 (germline): SGHVS, FQNEAQ. The CDR3 runs 15 residues. CDR3 sequence (DNA): TGTGCCAGCAGCCCGGACAGGAGAACTAATTCACCCCTCCACTTT. This encodes CASSPDRRTNSPLHF.

This chain connects TRBV4-2 to TRBJ2-2; D unresolved. The germline V and J ends were trimmed by 0 bases and 3 bases, with 5 bases remaining between them. Germline loops: CDR1 LGHNA, CDR2 YNFKEQ. There are 14 residues in the CDR3. CDR3 loop: CASSQDPYTGELFF. The CDR3 DNA sequence: TGTGCCAGCAGCCAAGATCCCTACACCGGGGAGCTGTTTTTT.

This clone was found a few times. The rearrangement joins TRBV19 to TRBJ1-1; 7 bases map to TRBD1. This CDR3 contains 16 residues. Per the germline V gene, CDR1 is LNHDA and CDR2 is SQIVND (reference sequence). The junction had 12 bases not matched to a gene; V was cut back by 7 bases and J by 1 base. The DNA of the CDR3 is TGTGCCAGTACGCGAGGTTCCGGGACAGCGAACACTGAAGCTTTCTTT. As protein: CASTRGSGTANTEAFF.

The rearrangement uses TRBV2 and TRBJ1-2; D ambiguous. Trimming shortened V by 8 bases and J by 4 bases, and 8 bases separated the two germline ends. The CDR3 extends over 11 amino acids. Per the germline V gene, CDR1 is SNHLY and CDR2 is FYNNEI. CDR3 sequence: CASSRGYGYTF. CDR3 sequence (DNA): TGTGCCAGCTCCCGAGGCTATGGCTACACCTTC.

J is TRBJ2-3 and V is TRBV9; D is possibly TRBD2 (6 bases). Germline loops: CDR1 SGDLS, CDR2 YYNGEE. Trimming cost V 3 bases and J 5 bases, with 16 bases left between them. This CDR3 contains 15 residues. The chain's CDR3 is CASSAAGLGRDTQYF. The DNA for the CDR3 is TGTGCCAGCAGCGCCGCGGGACTGGGGAGAGATACGCAGTATTTT.

The gene calls are TRBV5-1 and TRBJ1-5; a weak D match, TRBD1 (5 bases). The V end lost 0 bases, the J end lost 4 bases, and 14 bases lay between the germline ends. The germline gives CDR1 SGHRS, CDR2 YFSETQ. The length of the CDR3 is 16 residues. The CDR3 spells CASSLGPDRANQPQHF. CDR3 nucleotides: TGCGCCAGCAGCTTGGGCCCCGACAGAGCAAATCAGCCCCAGCATTTT. Combining the CDR3 with reference TRBV5-1 and TRBJ1-5 gives the whole variable domain KAGVTQTPRYLIKTRGQQVTLSCSPISGHRSVSWYQQTPGQGLQFLFEYFSETQRNKGNFPGRFSGRQFSNSRSEMNVSTLELGDSALYLCASSLGPDRANQPQHFGDGTRLSIL.

The CDR3 reads CAIKEAGNYEQYF. CDR3 in DNA: TGTGCCATCAAGGAGGCGGGAAACTACGAGCAGTACTTC. The chain is built from TRBV10-3 and TRBJ2-7; D possibly corresponds to TRBD2 (6 bases). The germline V gene has CDR1 ENHRY and CDR2 SYGVKD. This CDR3 has 13 amino acids. The V and J ends lost 7 bases and 3 bases respectively, with 13 bases between them.

V usage is TRBV6-1 and J usage is TRBJ1-2; weak D call: TRBD1 (5 bases). CDR3 length equals 14 residues. V lost 6 bases to trimming and J lost 5 bases, with 16 bases between them. Germline CDR1 reads MNHNS; CDR2 reads SASEGT. The CDR3 region has the DNA TGTGCCAGCAGAACAGGAGGGCTTGCGTATGGCTACACCTTC. Protein sequence: CASRTGGLAYGYTF.

This clone came up a few times. The CDR3 DNA sequence: TGTGCCAGCAGCTTATCATTAGACACTGAAGCTTTCTTT. Translation: CASSLSLDTEAFF. This chain connects TRBV7-8 to TRBJ1-1; D ambiguous. This CDR3 region has 13 residues. Germline CDR1 is SGHVS and CDR2 is FQNEAQ. The V end was cut by 2 bases, the J end by 3 bases, with 7 bases between.

This clone was picked up one time. The chain couples TRBV6-1 to TRBJ2-7; D remains ambiguous. V lost 4 bases and J lost 3, with 4 bases in between. This CDR3 is built from 11 residues. The V gene's germline CDR1 is MNHNS and CDR2 SASEGT. The CDR3 bases are TGTGCCAGCAGTGTACACTACGAGCAGTACTTC. Protein product: CASSVHYEQYF.

The chain joins TRBV6-5 to TRBJ2-7, with a possible D match to TRBD1 (6 bases). The germline gives CDR1 MNHEY, CDR2 SVGAGI. This CDR3 spans 12 amino acids. V lost 4 bases to trimming and J lost 9 bases, with 13 bases between them. The CDR3 region is CASSLEGDMQYF. The CDR3 coding sequence is TGTGCCAGCAGTTTAGAGGGGGACATGCAGTACTTC.